Below are 14 T cell receptor beta chains sequenced from a single sample in a study of tumor and adjacent non-tumor tissue in lung cancer. TCRbeta libraries were built with three rounds of nested PCR, modified from ARM-PCR. One entry per CDR3 protein, called by TCRdb with MiXCR from the multiplex PCR reads. The table has approximately 120,000 distinct CDR3 sequences, 60% to 65% seen once; the top ten hold roughly 19%. No cell sorting was done before RNA was extracted from the tissue. The normal lung tissue was taken more than 3 cm from the tumor edge. The sample taken for sequencing was distant non-tumor lung tissue. Source of these receptors: a man between 60 and 75 years old with non-small cell lung cancer.

As DNA, the CDR3 is TGCGATAGCAGCCCCTTGAGCCAGGGGGCAACTAATGAAAAACTGTTTTTT. Translated, it gives CDSSPLSQGATNEKLFF. The chain carries TRBV4-1 and TRBJ1-4, with 7 bases identical to TRBD1. The CDR3 is 17 residues long. Germline V CDR1 and CDR2: MGHRA, YSYEKL.

This clonotype turned up a few times. This sequence may be a read error, since a much larger clone differs from it by one base. The rearrangement uses TRBV6-5 and TRBJ1-2, with D perhaps TRBD1 (5 bases). The CDR3 totals 12 residues. Germline V gives CDR1 MNHEY, CDR2 SVGAGI. The germline V and J ends were trimmed by 6 bases and 4 bases, with 9 bases remaining between them. CDR3 loop: CASRQDGYGYTF. The CDR3, as DNA: TGTGCCAGCAGACAGGACGGCTATGGCTACACCTTC.

This chain connects TRBV28 to TRBJ2-7, with a weak D call TRBD2 (5 bases). The germline CDR1 and CDR2 sequences are MDHEN and SYDVKM. The CDR3 contains 13 residues. V lost 7 bases, J lost 3 bases, and 13 bases lay in between. The CDR3 nucleotides read TGTGCCAGCAATTTCGGGGTAAGCTACGAGCAGTACTTC. Protein: CASNFGVSYEQYF.

This clonotype turned up a few times. Compared with germline, one end of the junction differs, possibly owing to a read error. The gene calls are TRBV11-3 and TRBJ2-7; 10 positions match TRBD2. The germline V gene encodes CDR1 SGHNT and CDR2 YENEEA. The CDR3 runs 15 residues. CDR3 coding DNA: TGTACCAGTAGGAGGGCTAGCGGGAGCTCCTACGACCAGTATTTC. Translated, it gives CTSRRASGSSYDQYF.

With respect to this clonotype: A much larger clone differs by one base, so this may be a read error. The V and J genes are TRBV5-4 and TRBJ1-6; D may be TRBD1 (6 bases). This CDR3 spans 15 amino acids. Looked up from germline, CDR1 is SGHNT and CDR2 is YYREEE (reference sequence). The germline V and J ends were trimmed by 0 bases and 11 bases, with 15 bases remaining between them. The CDR3 is CASSLGQGSRPPLHF. The CDR3 bases are TGTGCCAGCAGCTTGGGGCAGGGGAGTCGTCCACCCCTCCACTTT.

As regards this clonotype: At one end, the junction sequence differs from germline, possibly due to a read error. The chain recombines TRBV11-3 with TRBJ1-1; no clear D gene. The germline V gene has CDR1 SGHNT and CDR2 YENEEA. The CDR3 sequence is 13 residues long. The CDR3 nucleotides are TGTGCCAGCAGCTTAGCAGGAGCCGTTGCGGCTATCTTT. It is translated as CASSLAGAVAAIF.

This clonotype was found once. The junction shows a germline mismatch at one end, possibly a read error. The CDR3 DNA reads TGCAGCATCGGGGACATGAACACTGAAGCCTTCTTT. Amino acids: CSIGDMNTEAFF. The chain combines TRBV29-1 with TRBJ1-1, with D perhaps matching TRBD1 (6 bases). This CDR3 contains 12 residues. CDR1 is SQVTM and CDR2 is ANQGSEA in the germline V gene.

This clonotype was counted once. A much larger clone lies a single base off, so this may be a read error. The V and J genes are TRBV20-1 and TRBJ2-5; 9 bases align to TRBD1. After removal of 2 bases from V and 5 bases from J, the junction contained 6 bases not matched to a gene. CDR3 length: 14 amino acids. CDR1 and CDR2 (germline): DFQATT, SNEGSKA (reference sequence). CDR3 sequence reads: CSARYRGPEETQYF. The CDR3 DNA sequence: TGCAGTGCTAGATACAGGGGGCCGGAGGAGACCCAGTACTTC.

A remark on this clonotype: This clone may be a read error of a much larger clone one base away. The chain uses TRBV6-1 and TRBJ2-5; TRBD2 matches 7 bases. The CDR3 runs 14 residues. Germline V lookup: CDR1 MNHNS, CDR2 SASEGT. V gave up 10 bases and J gave up 4 bases; unmatched junction bases: 12. CDR3 residues: CATRPGAGPETQYF. DNA for the CDR3: TGTGCCACCAGACCAGGAGCGGGGCCAGAGACCCAGTACTTC.

About this clonotype: Because the CDR3 is missing its conserved closing phenylalanine or tryptophan, this is likely a read error. The V gene is TRBV20-1, the J gene TRBJ2-7; TRBD2 agrees at 7 bases. V was pared by 6 bases and J by 0 bases, with 14 bases of the junction left unmatched. Per germline, CDR1 DFQATT and CDR2 SNEGSKA (reference sequence). The CDR3 contains 16 residues. The CDR3 nucleotides are TGCAGTGCCTATAGCCCCTGGGGCGGGGGCTCCTACGAGCAGTACCTC. Protein sequence: CSAYSPWGGGSYEQYL.

Concerning this clonotype itself: A much larger clone differs from this one at a single base, so this may be a read error. J is TRBJ2-5 and V is TRBV28; tentative D call: TRBD1 (5 bases). The germline V gene has CDR1 MDHEN and CDR2 SYDVKM. The CDR3 is 14 residues long. With 5 bases removed from V and 5 bases from J, the gap between germline ends came to 15 bases. The CDR3 nucleotides are TGTGCCAGCAGTCCGACAGTAACGTTTGAGACCCAGTACTTC. Its translation is CASSPTVTFETQYF. Looking up the rest from reference TRBV28 and TRBJ2-5 gives the full variable domain: DVKVTQSSRYLVKRTGEKVFLECVQDMDHENMFWYRQDPGLGLRLIYFSYDVKMKEKGDIPEGYSVSREKKERFSLILESASTNQTSMYLCASSPTVTFETQYFGPGTRLLVL.

This clonotype showed up just a few times. The chain recombines TRBV7-9 with TRBJ2-1, with D possibly being TRBD1 (6 bases). The CDR3 sequence is 15 residues long. CDR1 and CDR2 from the germline V gene are SEHNR and FQNEAQ (reference sequence). V was shortened by 5 bases and J by 8 bases, with 19 bases between the two germline ends. CDR3 in amino acids: CASSARQDISDEQFF. In DNA form, the CDR3 reads TGTGCCAGCAGCGCACGACAGGACATCAGCGATGAGCAGTTCTTC.

On this clonotype itself: A much larger clonotype is one base distant, so this may be a read error. This chain connects TRBV28 to TRBJ2-1, with D maybe TRBD2 (6 bases). This CDR3 has 13 residues. Germline-derived CDR1 and CDR2 are MDHEN and SYDVKM. DNA of the CDR3: TGTGGCAGCAGTTTAGCAGGAGGGAATGAGCAGTTCTTC. Its protein product is CGSSLAGGNEQFF. The entire variable domain, with the rest obtained from reference TRBV28 and TRBJ2-1, is as follows: DVKVTQSSRYLVKRTGEKVFLECVQDMDHENMFWYRQDPGLGLRLIYFSYDVKMKEKGDIPEGYSVSREKKERFSLILESASTNQTSMYLCGSSLAGGNEQFFGPGTRLTVL.

Note on this clonotype: A much larger clone lies a single base off, so this may be a read error. The V and J genes are TRBV12-3 or TRBV12-4 and TRBJ2-3; D remains ambiguous. This CDR3 spans 14 amino acids. Trimming cost V 6 bases and J 2 bases, with 12 bases left between them. The CDR3 spells CASRTELNTDTQYF. The CDR3 nucleotides are TGTGCCAGCAGAACGGAACTGAACACAGATACGCAGTATTTT.